The 4 T cell receptor beta chains below were found in one sample sequenced in a study of cytotoxic CD8 clonotypes in ibrutinib-treated CLL. Repertoires were generated with immunoSEQ multiplex PCR, while TCRdb's copy carries only in-frame clones and drops some. Among about 45,000 clones listed, 65% to 70% were seen once. The sequenced sample was PBMCs, obtained after 24 months of ibrutinib treatment. The receptors derive from a human donor with chronic lymphocytic leukemia.

The chain combines TRBV5-4 with TRBJ2-7, with 11 bases fitting TRBD2. The V gene end was trimmed by 0 bases and the J gene end by 0 bases; junction bases not matched to a gene: 2. The length of the CDR3 is 16 residues. CDR1 is SGHNT, CDR2 YYREEE, per germline (reference sequence). This CDR3 is CASSLGLAGPSYEQYF. For the CDR3, the DNA is TGTGCCAGCAGCTTGGGACTAGCGGGGCCCTCCTACGAGCAGTACTTC.

The chain uses TRBV6-5 and TRBJ1-2, with 7 bases that match TRBD1. Trimming at V came to 6 bases and at J to 7 bases, leaving 5 bases not matched to a gene. Germline V gives CDR1 MNHEY, CDR2 SVGAGI. The CDR3 contains 12 residues. The CDR3 bases are TGTGCCAGCAGCGTGACAGGGTTTGGCTACACCTTC. Protein: CASSVTGFGYTF.

This chain's CDR3 is CASSFRPDTQYF. CDR3 in DNA: TGTGCCAGCAGCTTTCGCCCAGATACGCAGTATTTT. The chain employs TRBV5-5 and TRBJ2-3; D unresolved. From germline, CDR1 is SGHKS and CDR2 YYEKEE (reference sequence). Trimming shortened V by 2 bases and J by 4 bases, and 5 bases separated the two germline ends. This CDR3 has 12 amino acids.

The count of this clone is one. The chain has TRBV2 and TRBJ2-2; D possibly corresponds to TRBD2 (5 bases). V lost 6 bases and J lost 0, with 11 bases in between. This CDR3 spans 15 amino acids. From germline, CDR1 is SNHLY and CDR2 FYNNEI. The CDR3 sequence is CASSPHSANTGELFF. The CDR3 bases are TGTGCCAGCAGCCCACATAGCGCGAACACCGGGGAGCTGTTTTTT.